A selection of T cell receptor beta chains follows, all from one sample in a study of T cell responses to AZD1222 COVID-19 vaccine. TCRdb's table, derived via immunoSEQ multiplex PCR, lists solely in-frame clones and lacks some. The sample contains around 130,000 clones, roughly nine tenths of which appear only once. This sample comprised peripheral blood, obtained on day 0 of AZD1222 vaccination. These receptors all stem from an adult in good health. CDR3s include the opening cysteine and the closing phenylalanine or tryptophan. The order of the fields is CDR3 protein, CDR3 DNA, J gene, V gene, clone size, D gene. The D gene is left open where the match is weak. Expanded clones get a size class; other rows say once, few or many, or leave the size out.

CASSQKGQWTEAFF	TGTGCCAGCAGTCAAAAGGGGCAATGGACTGAAGCTTTCTTT	TRBJ1-1	TRBV3-1/TRBV3-2	few	-
CASSRSTAGPQETQYF	TGTGCCAGCAGCCGGTCCACTGCCGGGCCGCAAGAGACCCAGTACTTC	TRBJ2-5	TRBV5-6	-	-
CASSRDGQAHYGYTF	TGCGCCAGCAGCCGAGATGGACAGGCCCATTATGGCTACACCTTC	TRBJ1-2	TRBV4-1	-	TRBD1
CASSSTGGGIQYF	TGTGCCAGCAGCTCTACAGGGGGAGGCATTCAGTACTTC	TRBJ2-4	TRBV5-4	-	TRBD1
CASSLPGADTGELFF	TGCGCCAGCAGCTTGCCGGGGGCCGACACCGGGGAGCTGTTTTTT	TRBJ2-2	TRBV5-1	-	-
CASSATGIYAQETQYF	TGCGCCAGCAGCGCAACTGGGATCTACGCTCAAGAGACCCAGTACTTC	TRBJ2-5	TRBV5-1	once	-
CASSSIVGGRDSGANVLTF	TGTGCCAGCAGCTCCATTGTTGGGGGTCGCGACTCTGGGGCCAACGTCCTGACTTTC	TRBJ2-6	TRBV5-4	-	-
CASSRPGLAGPGGEQFF	TGTGCCAGCAGTCGGCCGGGACTAGCGGGACCGGGTGGTGAGCAGTTCTTC	TRBJ2-1	TRBV27	once	TRBD2
CASSQYTGGGFEAFF	TGTGCCAGCAGCCAATATACAGGAGGGGGGTTCGAAGCTTTCTTT	TRBJ1-1	TRBV3-1/TRBV3-2	few	-
CATSRELRGPTRGYTF	TGTGCCACCAGCAGAGAGTTGAGGGGGCCTACAAGGGGCTACACCTTC	TRBJ1-2	TRBV15	-	TRBD1
CASSSIRPGTGPFGEQYF	TGTGCCAGCAGCTCCATCCGCCCCGGGACGGGTCCCTTCGGCGAGCAGTACTTC	TRBJ2-7	TRBV11-2	-	-
CASSPSSGSAEQYF	TGTGCCAGCAGCCCTTCAAGCGGGAGTGCCGAGCAGTACTTC	TRBJ2-7	TRBV11-3	-	TRBD2
CASSYSPGANVLTF	TGTGCCAGCAGTTACAGCCCTGGGGCCAACGTCCTGACTTTC	TRBJ2-6	TRBV2	-	-
CASTGPGHNYNEQFF	TGTGCCAGCACGGGACCGGGACACAACTACAATGAGCAGTTCTTC	TRBJ2-1	TRBV13	-	-
CASSQVAASIEQYF	TGTGCCAGCAGCCAAGTAGCGGCTTCCATCGAGCAGTACTTC	TRBJ2-7	TRBV3-1/TRBV3-2	-	-
CSASLRAGGWQETQYF	TGCAGTGCTAGTCTTAGGGCAGGGGGCTGGCAAGAGACCCAGTACTTC	TRBJ2-5	TRBV20-1	-	TRBD1
CASKRGGNQPQHF	TGTGCCAGCAAAAGGGGTGGCAATCAGCCCCAGCATTTT	TRBJ1-5	TRBV2	-	-
CASSPSGFNEKLFF	TGCGCCAGCAGCCCGTCCGGGTTTAATGAAAAACTGTTTTTT	TRBJ1-4	TRBV4-3	once	-
CASRTSQGTGELFF	TGTGCCAGTAGGACTAGCCAGGGCACCGGGGAGCTGTTTTTT	TRBJ2-2	TRBV19	-	TRBD2
CASSYLEISYEQYF	TGTGCCAGCAGTTACTTAGAAATTTCCTACGAGCAGTACTTC	TRBJ2-7	TRBV6-6	-	-
CASSFGTSEHYEQYF	TGTGCTAGCAGCTTTGGGACTAGCGAACACTACGAGCAGTACTTC	TRBJ2-7	TRBV7-2	-	TRBD2
CASSLRGHNNEKLFF	TGTGCCAGCAGCCTCAGGGGACACAATAATGAAAAACTGTTTTTT	TRBJ1-4	TRBV7-2	-	-
CASSEAGTAYF	TGCGCCAGCAGTGAGGCGGGGACGGCGTACTTC	TRBJ2-7	TRBV10-1	-	-
CASSSRDRGLYEQYF	TGTGCCAGCAGCTCTCGGGACAGGGGACTCTACGAGCAGTACTTC	TRBJ2-7	TRBV7-2	-	TRBD1
CASSLLQNSPLHF	TGTGCCAGCAGCTTATTGCAGAATTCACCCCTCCACTTT	TRBJ1-6	TRBV7-3	-	-
CAIFLRRETQYF	TGCGCCATCTTCCTGCGGAGGGAGACCCAGTACTTC	TRBJ2-5	TRBV10-1	once	-
CASSALGGGYGYTF	TGTGCCAGCAGTGCGCTCGGGGGTGGGTATGGCTACACCTTC	TRBJ1-2	TRBV27	-	-
CASSPFRLQETQYF	TGTGCCAGCAGCCCTTTTCGGCTGCAAGAGACCCAGTACTTC	TRBJ2-5	TRBV14	-	-
CASSTTDFPYGYTF	TGTGCCAGCAGTACGACAGACTTCCCTTATGGCTACACCTTC	TRBJ1-2	TRBV2	-	-
CASSLGGIGSTDTQYF	TGTGCCAGCAGCTTAGGTGGGATCGGAAGCACAGATACGCAGTATTTT	TRBJ2-3	TRBV11-2	-	-
CSVGDRAFSYEQYF	TGCAGCGTTGGGGACAGGGCCTTCTCCTACGAGCAGTACTTC	TRBJ2-7	TRBV29-1	-	TRBD1
CASSFTNIQYF	TGTGCCAGCAGCTTCACGAACATTCAGTACTTC	TRBJ2-4	TRBV7-2	-	-
CASSLYGGTVDTQYF	TGTGCCAGCAGTTTATACGGGGGGACGGTAGATACGCAGTATTTT	TRBJ2-3	TRBV27	once	TRBD2
CATADALNYGYTF	TGTGCCACCGCGGACGCATTGAACTATGGCTACACCTTC	TRBJ1-2	TRBV24-1	-	-
CASSRGGVMNTEAFF	TGTGCCAGTAGTAGGGGGGGAGTCATGAACACTGAAGCTTTCTTT	TRBJ1-1	TRBV19	-	-
CASSPLGGEYGYTF	TGTGCCAGCAGCCCACTGGGGGGCGAATATGGCTACACCTTC	TRBJ1-2	TRBV13	-	-
CAWSVTGGMWAFF	TGTGCCTGGAGTGTGACAGGGGGTATGTGGGCTTTCTTT	TRBJ1-1	TRBV30	-	TRBD1
CASSQDIIQELSYEQYF	TGTGCCAGCAGCCAAGATATTATCCAGGAACTCTCCTACGAGCAGTACTTC	TRBJ2-7	TRBV3-1/TRBV3-2	-	-
CASSDRGRYEQYF	TGTGCCAGCAGCGATAGGGGGCGGTACGAGCAGTACTTC	TRBJ2-7	TRBV3-1/TRBV3-2	-	TRBD1
CASSPSGRADDEQYF	TGCGCCAGCAGTCCCAGCGGGAGGGCCGACGACGAGCAGTACTTC	TRBJ2-7	TRBV10-1	-	TRBD2
CASSRGTGSGTEAFF	TGTGCCAGCTCACGGGGGACAGGGTCAGGGACTGAAGCTTTCTTT	TRBJ1-1	TRBV18	few	TRBD1
CASSLPGSYEQYF	TGTGCCAGCAGTTTACCGGGCTCGTACGAGCAGTACTTC	TRBJ2-7	TRBV27	once	-
CASSSAWGLGYGYTF	TGTGCCAGCAGCTCTGCTTGGGGACTTGGATATGGCTACACCTTC	TRBJ1-2	TRBV11-1	-	-
CASSPVRGQGNNEQFF	TGTGCCAGCTCACCGGTCCGAGGACAGGGAAACAATGAGCAGTTCTTC	TRBJ2-1	TRBV18	-	TRBD1
CASTAPSRDNPNSGNEKLFF	TGTGCCAGCACTGCGCCGTCCCGGGACAACCCAAACTCGGGTAATGAAAAACTGTTTTTT	TRBJ1-4	TRBV2	-	-
CASSSVLAGYYNEQFF	TGTGCCAGCAGTTCAGTTCTAGCGGGGTATTACAATGAGCAGTTCTTC	TRBJ2-1	TRBV7-2	-	TRBD2
CASSLPTSGSYNEQFF	TGTGCCAGCAGCTTACCGACTAGCGGGAGCTACAATGAGCAGTTCTTC	TRBJ2-1	TRBV7-8	-	TRBD2
CASSENKAGYNEQFF	TGTGCCAGCAGTGAAAATAAGGCCGGTTACAATGAGCAGTTCTTC	TRBJ2-1	TRBV25-1	-	-
CASSLTGELFF	TGTGCCAGCAGCTTAACCGGGGAGCTGTTTTTT	TRBJ2-2	TRBV11-2	-	-
CASRRNQPQHF	TGCGCCAGCAGGCGCAATCAGCCCCAGCATTTT	TRBJ1-5	TRBV10-2	-	-
CASRTGTGATEAFF	TGCGCCAGCAGGACCGGGACAGGGGCCACTGAAGCTTTCTTT	TRBJ1-1	TRBV4-3	-	TRBD1